Presented here are 26 T cell receptor beta chains from one specimen sequenced in a study of regulatory T cells in long-lasting Graves disease. Arm-PCR of CDR3 regions and iRepertoire HTBI primers were used to build TCR beta libraries. TCRdb re-analysed the multiplex PCR reads in MiXCR, keeping a single row per CDR3 protein. The sample consists of roughly 700,000 distinct CDR3 sequences, 30% of them appearing once. Time point defined: persistent/refractory GD, antithyroid drugs over 5 years with positive TRAb. Preparation of the TCR library used RNA extracted from PBMCs. The material was peripheral blood mononuclear cells (PBMCs), obtained when the disease was refractory, from a patient treated with antithyroid drugs. These receptors all stem from a female donor with Graves disease.

This clonotype has only a few counts. This chain connects TRBV12-3 or TRBV12-4 to TRBJ1-6, with D unresolved. This CDR3 region has 14 residues. V lost 2 bases and J lost 6, with 8 bases in between. The CDR3 bases are TGTGCCAGCAGTTTAAGCGGGAGTAATTCACCCCTCCACTTT. Protein: CASSLSGSNSPLHF.

Points on this clonotype: The junction does not match germline at one end; this may be a read error. The chain has TRBV7-2 and TRBJ2-7; no reliable D call. Germline lookup yields CDR1 SGHTA and CDR2 FQGNSA. The CDR3 has 13 amino acids. CDR3 nucleotide sequence: TGTGCCAGCAGCTCCCCTGGATTCTACGGGCAGTACTTC. Protein: CASSSPGFYGQYF.

The table lists this clonotype with a few counts. The chain couples TRBV6-2 or TRBV6-3 to TRBJ1-1, with D possibly being TRBD1 (5 bases). The CDR3 loop spans 13 amino acids. The V and J ends lost 7 bases and 4 bases respectively, with 13 bases between them. Germline CDR1 and CDR2: MNHEY and SVGEGT. The chain's CDR3 is CASTGWGVTEAFF. For the CDR3, the DNA is TGTGCCAGCACTGGATGGGGGGTCACTGAAGCTTTCTTT.

This clonotype has only a few counts. This chain uses TRBV19 with TRBJ1-1, with D tentatively TRBD1 (6 bases). The V end was cut by 6 bases, the J end by 1 base, with 21 bases between. CDR1 LNHDA and CDR2 SQIVND come from the germline V gene (reference sequence). The CDR3 has 17 amino acids. The CDR3 DNA reads as TGTGCCAGTAGGCCACGGGGTAGGGGGGCGAAGAACACTGAAGCTTTCTTT. This encodes CASRPRGRGAKNTEAFF.

This chain uses TRBV27 with TRBJ1-2; D is perhaps TRBD1 (6 bases). CDR3 length equals 16 residues. The ends were cut back, 6 bases at V and 7 bases at J, with 24 bases in the middle. CDR1 and CDR2 from the germline V gene are MNHEY and SMNVEV (reference sequence). The CDR3 is CASRLPPGHPLVGYTF. The CDR3 bases are TGTGCCAGCAGACTACCCCCGGGACACCCATTGGTTGGCTACACCTTC.

The V and J genes are TRBV10-2 and TRBJ1-1; TRBD1 might be the D (5 bases). CDR1 and CDR2 from the germline V gene are WSHSY and SAAADI. The germline V and J ends were trimmed by 3 bases and 0 bases, with 11 bases remaining between them. The CDR3 runs 15 residues. The CDR3 bases are TGCGCCAGCAGTGACCTCAGGGCGATGAACACTGAAGCTTTCTTT. This translates into CASSDLRAMNTEAFF.

The rearrangement uses TRBV28 and TRBJ1-4, with 10 nucleotides matching TRBD1. The CDR3 is made up of 18 amino acids. The germline CDR1 and CDR2 sequences are MDHEN and SYDVKM. Trimming removed 5 bases from V and 8 bases from J; junction bases left unmatched: 17. The CDR3 DNA reads TGTGCCAGCAGTCCACGGACAGGGGGATGGGGCCAGGGGGAAAAACTGTTTTTT. As protein: CASSPRTGGWGQGEKLFF.

This clonotype was picked up a small number of times. The V call is TRBV15, the J call TRBJ1-4; maybe TRBD1 (5 bases). Germline CDR1 and CDR2: LNHNV and YYDKDF (reference sequence). With 6 bases removed from V and 0 bases from J, the gap between germline ends came to 8 bases. The CDR3 loop spans 14 amino acids. The CDR3 protein is CATRGDATNEKLFF. Here the CDR3 DNA reads TGTGCCACCAGGGGGGATGCAACTAATGAAAAACTGTTTTTT.

The chain combines TRBV15 with TRBJ1-6; a weak D match, TRBD1 (5 bases). Germline V lookup: CDR1 LNHNV, CDR2 YYDKDF (reference sequence). This CDR3 is built from 17 residues. The V end lost 5 bases, the J end lost 3 bases, and 17 bases lay between the germline ends. The CDR3 reads CATSASVWDGYNSPLHF. CDR3 bases: TGTGCCACCAGCGCCTCCGTGTGGGACGGCTATAATTCACCCCTCCACTTT.

This clonotype appeared a few times. V usage is TRBV29-1 and J usage is TRBJ1-1; weak D call: TRBD1 (5 bases). The CDR3 loop spans 12 amino acids. V was clipped by 3 bases and J by 11 bases, with 16 bases between them. Per germline, CDR1 SQVTM and CDR2 ANQGSEA. The CDR3 reads CSVDPGYDAAFF. In DNA form, the CDR3 reads TGCAGCGTTGATCCAGGGTACGACGCCGCTTTCTTT.

The chain is built from TRBV5-1 and TRBJ2-5, with D perhaps matching TRBD2 (6 bases). This CDR3 has 13 residues. V lost 6 bases and J lost 5, with 14 bases in between. Germline V gene sequence: CDR1 SGHRS, CDR2 YFSETQ. The CDR3 here is CASTRASDETQYF. CDR3 nucleotides: TGCGCCAGCACCCGGGCTAGCGACGAGACCCAGTACTTC.

The chain employs TRBV5-1 and TRBJ1-2; 8 positions match TRBD1. There are 16 residues in the CDR3. V shed 7 bases, J shed 4 bases, and the junction held 15 bases outside the gene matches. The V gene's germline CDR1 is SGHRS and CDR2 YFSETQ. Written as DNA, the CDR3 is TGCGCCAGCCGCCCCCAAGCAGGGGGCGCGGGCTATGGCTACACCTTC. This translates into CASRPQAGGAGYGYTF.

This sequence joins TRBV15 and TRBJ2-7, with D tentatively TRBD1 (5 bases). This CDR3 has 15 residues. Trimming cost V 0 bases and J 3 bases, with 12 bases left between them. Germline-derived CDR1 and CDR2 are LNHNV and YYDKDF (reference sequence). The CDR3, as DNA: TGTGCCACCAGCAGAGATAGGGGCCAGTTCTACGAGCAGTACTTC. As protein: CATSRDRGQFYEQYF.

J is TRBJ2-7 and V is TRBV29-1; D not certain. CDR3 length: 13 residues. V dropped 4 bases and J dropped 0 bases, with 10 bases sitting between them. Germline CDR1 reads SQVTM; CDR2 reads ANQGSEA. This chain's CDR3 is CSVVQASSYEQYF. CDR3 coding DNA: TGCAGCGTTGTGCAGGCGAGCTCCTACGAGCAGTACTTC.

This rearrangement joins TRBV28 to TRBJ2-5, with 9 nucleotides matching TRBD1. J gave up 2 bases and V 4 bases, and 5 bases lay outside the gene matches. The CDR3 loop spans 15 amino acids. Looked up from germline, CDR1 is MDHEN and CDR2 is SYDVKM. The CDR3 DNA follows: TGTGCCAGCAGTTCGGACAGGGGAGGACAAGAGACCCAGTACTTC. Its protein product is CASSSDRGGQETQYF. The entire variable domain, with the rest obtained from reference TRBV28 and TRBJ2-5, is as follows: DVKVTQSSRYLVKRTGEKVFLECVQDMDHENMFWYRQDPGLGLRLIYFSYDVKMKEKGDIPEGYSVSREKKERFSLILESASTNQTSMYLCASSSDRGGQETQYFGPGTRLLVL.

This clonotype was found a few times. The chain uses TRBV20-1 and TRBJ1-5; 9 bases match TRBD1. V gave up 6 bases and J gave up 5 bases; unmatched junction bases: 5. This CDR3 region has 13 residues. CDR1 is DFQATT, CDR2 SNEGSKA, per germline (reference sequence). The CDR3 bases are TGCAGTGCCGGGACAGGGATTGATCAGCCCCAGCATTTT. Its translation: CSAGTGIDQPQHF.

This clonotype was detected only a few times. V is TRBV30 and J is TRBJ1-1, with D unresolved. CDR3 size: 12 residues. Trimming cost V 4 bases and J 0 bases, with 6 bases left between them. Per the germline V gene, CDR1 is GTSNPN and CDR2 is SVGIG (reference sequence). DNA for the CDR3: TGTGCCTGGACCGACGTGAACACTGAAGCTTTCTTT. It specifies CAWTDVNTEAFF.

The J gene is TRBJ2-1, the V gene TRBV6-5; no firm D call. CDR1 and CDR2 (germline): MNHEY, SVGAGI. Trimming stripped 6 bases from V and 5 bases from J, with 17 bases between. This CDR3 region has 15 residues. The CDR3 region is CASSYPGRKHNEQFF. The CDR3 DNA reads TGTGCCAGCAGCTACCCAGGTCGGAAGCACAATGAGCAGTTCTTC.

Many counts were recorded for this clonotype. The chain employs TRBV6-2 or TRBV6-3 and TRBJ1-2; D is perhaps TRBD1 (5 bases). Germline loops: CDR1 MNHEY, CDR2 SVGEGT. Deletions cut 2 bases from V and 5 bases from J, with 12 bases between. The length of the CDR3 is 14 residues. The CDR3 coding sequence is TGTGCCAGCAGTTACGATCTCGCAGGGTATGGCTACACCTTC. It codes for CASSYDLAGYGYTF.

This clonotype showed up many times. This chain connects TRBV30 to TRBJ1-2; D is undetermined. The germline V gene has CDR1 GTSNPN and CDR2 SVGIG (reference sequence). CDR3 length equals 12 residues. V shed 1 base and J shed 7 bases, with 10 bases lying between them. The CDR3 sequence is CAWSGGLGGYTF. The CDR3 DNA follows: TGTGCCTGGAGTGGCGGACTCGGTGGCTACACCTTC.

As for this clonotype: Its ends do not fully match the called genes, so a read error is possible. The chain couples TRBV12-3 or TRBV12-4 to TRBJ1-2, with D perhaps matching TRBD1 (6 bases). The CDR3 totals 13 residues. CDR3 sequence reads: CARSPRTVPGYTF. The CDR3 nucleotides are TGTGCCCGCAGTCCCAGGACAGTTCCTGGCTACACCTTC.

This clonotype was observed a handful of times. The chain carries TRBV7-3 and TRBJ2-2, with 11 bases matching TRBD2. The germline CDR1 and CDR2 sequences are SGHTA and FQGTGA. V was pared by 4 bases and J by 0 bases, with 1 base of the junction left unmatched. The CDR3 extends over 16 amino acids. The CDR3 region is CASSSTSGTNTGELFF. The CDR3 DNA is TGTGCCAGCAGCTCGACTAGCGGGACGAACACCGGGGAGCTGTTTTTT.

This clonotype was observed at least ten times. The rearrangement links TRBV28 to TRBJ1-2, with D possibly being TRBD1 (5 bases). The CDR3 runs to 12 residues. CDR1 and CDR2 from the germline V gene are MDHEN and SYDVKM. Trimming cost V 8 bases and J 5 bases, with 12 bases left between them. The CDR3 sequence: CASGTEVYGYTF. CDR3 DNA: TGTGCCAGCGGGACGGAGGTTTATGGCTACACCTTC.

This clonotype occurred a few times. The genes are TRBV19 and TRBJ1-2, with D unresolved. Germline lookup yields CDR1 LNHDA and CDR2 SQIVND (reference sequence). V dropped 3 bases and J dropped 0 bases, with 8 bases sitting between them. The CDR3 has 14 residues. In nucleotides, the CDR3 is TGTGCCAGTAGTATGGACGGAGCTAACTATGGCTACACCTTC. It specifies CASSMDGANYGYTF.

In its sample, this clonotype was seen many times. Written as DNA, the CDR3 is TGTGCCAGCAGGAAGGGGGGGCAGCCCCAGCATTTT. Translated, it gives CASRKGGQPQHF. The chain recombines TRBV2 with TRBJ1-5, with D tentatively TRBD1 (6 bases). Germline V gene lookup returns CDR1 SNHLY and CDR2 FYNNEI. Trimming took off 6 bases at V and 7 bases at J, with 10 bases between the two ends. The CDR3 has 12 residues.

This clonotype was counted between two and nine times. The chain links TRBV30 to TRBJ2-7; D unclear. V dropped 2 bases and J dropped 3 bases, with 17 bases sitting between them. Germline V gene data show CDR1 as GTSNPN and CDR2 as SVGIG (reference sequence). The CDR3 length is 15 residues. The CDR3 here is CAWSSEPLSDYEQYF. The CDR3 region has the DNA TGTGCCTGGAGTTCGGAACCCCTATCCGACTACGAGCAGTACTTC.